Below are 14 T cell receptor beta chains sequenced from a single sample in a study of graft-versus-host responses after intestinal transplantation. For these receptors, no antigen is known. Using immunoSEQ multiplex PCR, the repertoire was profiled, and TCRdb retains in-frame clones only, with some absent. The repertoire includes about 100,000 clones, 87% of them detected once, and 0.95% sits in the top ten. Source: unstimulated CD4+ T cells sorted from spleen or lymph node cells, taken before transplant. These receptors all come from a human donor who was the organ donor for an intestinal transplant.

The chain carries TRBV27 and TRBJ1-5; 7 nucleotides match TRBD1. This CDR3 comprises 14 residues. CDR1 MNHEY and CDR2 SMNVEV come from the germline V gene (reference sequence). J lost 10 bases, V lost 6 bases, and 12 bases had no gene match. The CDR3 sequence: CASSQQGPFFPQHF. The CDR3 nucleotides are TGTGCCAGCAGCCAACAGGGGCCTTTTTTCCCCCAGCATTTT.

V usage is TRBV6-6 and J usage is TRBJ2-5; D is perhaps TRBD1 (6 bases). Trimming took 0 bases from V and 3 from J, leaving 11 bases between them. Germline V gives CDR1 MNHNY, CDR2 SVGAGI (reference sequence). The CDR3 runs to 15 residues. DNA for the CDR3: TGTGCCAGCAGTTACTCACAGGGTAGGGAAGAGACCCAGTACTTC. Translating it yields CASSYSQGREETQYF.

The chain recombines TRBV30 with TRBJ2-1; perhaps TRBD1 as D (5 bases). This CDR3 is 14 amino acids long. Trimming removed 5 bases at V and 0 bases at J, with 11 bases between. Germline V gene data show CDR1 as GTSNPN and CDR2 as SVGIG (reference sequence). The CDR3 sequence: CAWSGISSYNEQFF. CDR3 nucleotide sequence: TGTGCCTGGTCAGGGATTAGCTCCTACAATGAGCAGTTCTTC. Drawing the rest from reference TRBV30 and TRBJ2-1, the complete variable domain is SQTIHQWPATLVQPVGSPLSLECTVEGTSNPNLYWYRQAAGRGLQLLFYSVGIGQISSEVPQNLSASRPQDRQFILSSKKLLLSDSGFYLCAWSGISSYNEQFFGPGTRLTVL.

The rearrangement joins TRBV28 to TRBJ2-6; 10 bases are shared with TRBD2. The V gene end was trimmed by 4 bases and the J gene end by 4 bases; junction bases not matched to a gene: 7. Looked up from germline, CDR1 is MDHEN and CDR2 is SYDVKM. The CDR3 covers 17 residues. Written as DNA, the CDR3 is TGTGCCAGCAGTTCTAGCGGGGGTTACTCCGGGGCCAACGTCCTGACTTTC. Translated: CASSSSGGYSGANVLTF.

V usage is TRBV29-1 and J usage is TRBJ2-1, with 7 bases fitting TRBD2. V lost 6 bases and J lost 3; bases outside the gene matches: 8. Germline lookup yields CDR1 SQVTM and CDR2 ANQGSEA. The CDR3 has 14 amino acids. This chain's CDR3 is CSVPPSGRYNEQFF. CDR3 bases: TGCAGCGTCCCTCCTAGCGGCCGCTACAATGAGCAGTTCTTC.

The genes are TRBV30 and TRBJ2-7; weak D call: TRBD1 (6 bases). The CDR3 is 14 amino acids. CDR1 and CDR2 from the germline V gene are GTSNPN and SVGIG (reference sequence). Trimming cost V 3 bases and J 4 bases, with 16 bases left between them. CDR3 in DNA: TGTGCCTGGAGCTCGGGACAAGCGAGATACGAGCAGTACTTC. Residues: CAWSSGQARYEQYF.

V gene TRBV11-2 combines with J gene TRBJ2-7; D may be TRBD2 (6 bases). CDR1 SGHAT and CDR2 FQNNGV come from the germline V gene. V lost 5 bases to trimming and J lost 4 bases, with 21 bases between them. The CDR3 runs to 16 residues. The CDR3 loop is CASSRLPGLRPYEQYF. In DNA, the CDR3 is TGTGCCAGCAGCCGTCTACCGGGACTTAGGCCTTACGAGCAGTACTTC.

V and J are TRBV5-1 and TRBJ1-2, with D tentatively TRBD1 (5 bases). The V end lost 7 bases, the J end lost 6 bases, and 10 bases lay between the germline ends. The length of the CDR3 is 11 residues. In germline, CDR1 is SGHRS, CDR2 YFSETQ. Here the CDR3 DNA reads TGCGCCAGCCATACGGGGGATGGCTACACCTTC. Residues: CASHTGDGYTF.

The CDR3 reads CASKPRGPQGPNYGYTF. DNA of the CDR3: TGTGCCAGCAAGCCGCGAGGACCACAGGGGCCAAACTATGGCTACACCTTC. The genes are TRBV25-1 and TRBJ1-2; 7 bases are a match to TRBD1. The V and J ends lost 7 bases and 2 bases, in that order; junction bases with no gene match: 16. Germline CDR1 and CDR2: MGHDK and SYGVNS. The CDR3 has 17 amino acids.

This sequence joins TRBV4-1 and TRBJ1-2; 8 bases map to TRBD1. The CDR3 length is 14 residues. Germline V gene lookup returns CDR1 MGHRA and CDR2 YSYEKL. Losses at the gene ends were 7 bases for V and 8 bases for J; bases not matched to a gene: 12. For the CDR3, the DNA is TGCGCCAGCACCATAACCCAGGGGGCAGGCGGCTACACCTTC. As protein: CASTITQGAGGYTF.

The chain couples TRBV18 to TRBJ2-5, with D possibly TRBD1 on 5 matching bases. The CDR3 runs 15 residues. Germline V gene data show CDR1 as KGHSH and CDR2 as LQKENI. The ends were cut back, 3 bases at V and 2 bases at J, with 13 bases in the middle. CDR3 coding DNA: TGTGCCAGCTCACCGCTTCATTCAGGGCAAGAGACCCAGTACTTC. The encoded protein is CASSPLHSGQETQYF.

The J gene is TRBJ2-3, the V gene TRBV7-2, with D tentatively TRBD2 (6 bases). The V gene's germline CDR1 is SGHTA and CDR2 FQGNSA. This CDR3 is built from 14 residues. The V and J ends lost 3 bases and 2 bases respectively, with 9 bases between them. DNA for the CDR3: TGTGCCAGCAGCTTTGGGGGGTTCACAGATACGCAGTATTTT. This translates into CASSFGGFTDTQYF.

This chain's CDR3 is CASSLEPGIEQYF. CDR3 nucleotide sequence: TGTGCCAGCAGCTTGGAGCCAGGCATCGAGCAGTACTTC. The chain is built from TRBV5-5 and TRBJ2-7; D is unclear. Between the trimmed V and J ends, which lost 0 bases and 6 bases, there was a span of 10 bases. Per germline, CDR1 SGHKS and CDR2 YYEKEE (reference sequence). The CDR3 runs 13 residues.

The chain links TRBV7-2 to TRBJ2-6; perhaps TRBD1 as D (8 bases). CDR1 is SGHTA, CDR2 FQGNSA, per germline. The CDR3 has 20 amino acids. Trimming shortened V by 0 bases and J by 0 bases, and 18 bases separated the two germline ends. The CDR3 DNA reads as TGTGCCAGCAGCTTAGCGGGAGGGGGGACAGGACACTCTGGGGCCAACGTCCTGACTTTC. Its protein product is CASSLAGGGTGHSGANVLTF.